The next 16 T cell receptor beta chains were all read from a single sample in a study of blood T cell repertoires in COVID-19. TCRdb keeps only in-frame clones here, not all; method: immunoSEQ multiplex PCR. The sample carries just over 250,000 clones, 88% recorded once. Sequences were obtained from peripheral blood. Every receptor here comes from a man aged 55-75 years who had recovered from COVID-19.

V gene TRBV3-1 (or the pseudogene TRBV3-2) combines with J gene TRBJ1-6; 11 bases are shared with TRBD1. The CDR3 spans 19 residues. J was trimmed by 12 bases and V by 1 base; bases with no gene match: 17. The germline CDR1 and CDR2 sequences are LGHDT and YNNKEL (reference sequence). CDR3 loop: CASSQASGTGGSSMGPLHF. The CDR3 bases are TGTGCCAGCAGCCAAGCCTCCGGGACAGGGGGATCCTCGATGGGACCCCTCCACTTT.

Here the CDR3 reads CASCPVGADYGYTF. In DNA, the CDR3 is TGTGCCAGCTGTCCGGTGGGGGCTGACTATGGCTACACCTTC. The genes are TRBV27 and TRBJ1-2, with TRBD1 as a possible D gene (6 bases). The length of the CDR3 is 14 residues. V was clipped by 8 bases and J by 3 bases, with 16 bases between them. Germline V gene data show CDR1 as MNHEY and CDR2 as SMNVEV (reference sequence).

The chain couples TRBV6-1 to TRBJ2-1; 8 bases agree with TRBD2. Germline lookup yields CDR1 MNHNS and CDR2 SASEGT. After removal of 1 base from V and 7 bases from J, the junction contained 12 bases not matched to a gene. The CDR3 is 17 residues long. The CDR3 loop reads CASSEVGGGRKGNEQFF. CDR3 DNA: TGTGCCAGCAGTGAAGTCGGGGGGGGGCGGAAGGGGAATGAGCAGTTCTTC.

The chain is built from TRBV4-1 and TRBJ2-1, with TRBD1 as a possible D gene (5 bases). V shed 0 bases and J shed 10 bases, with 22 bases lying between them. The CDR3 is 17 amino acids. The V gene's germline CDR1 is MGHRA and CDR2 YSYEKL. The CDR3 sequence is CASSQDREGYRLGEQFF. The CDR3 DNA sequence: TGCGCCAGCAGCCAAGACAGGGAAGGGTATCGTTTAGGGGAGCAGTTCTTC.

The chain couples TRBV6-5 to TRBJ2-5, with D uncertain. V lost 6 bases, J lost 5 bases, and 7 bases lay in between. Germline CDR1 reads MNHEY; CDR2 reads SVGAGI. This CDR3 has 11 residues. The DNA for the CDR3 is TGTGCCAGCAGGCGCTCGGAGACCCAGTACTTC. Its translation is CASRRSETQYF.

V usage is TRBV30 and J usage is TRBJ1-6, with TRBD1 as a possible D gene (5 bases). Trimming stripped 4 bases from V and 2 bases from J, with 15 bases between. CDR1 and CDR2 from the germline V gene are GTSNPN and SVGIG (reference sequence). The CDR3 runs 16 residues. CDR3 sequence reads: CAWTPRGGTYNSPLHF. Here the CDR3 DNA reads TGTGCCTGGACCCCTCGGGGGGGAACCTATAATTCACCCCTCCACTTT.

This rearrangement joins TRBV5-4 to TRBJ2-1, with D maybe TRBD2 (5 bases). Germline CDR1 and CDR2: SGHNT and YYREEE (reference sequence). Between the trimmed V and J ends, which lost 4 bases and 0 bases, there was a span of 5 bases. This CDR3 region has 13 residues. The chain's CDR3 is CASSGSSYNEQFF. Written as DNA, the CDR3 is TGTGCCAGCAGCGGGAGCTCCTACAATGAGCAGTTCTTC.

The chain uses TRBV10-3 and TRBJ2-1; TRBD2 agrees at 7 bases. This CDR3 has 15 amino acids. The germline gives CDR1 ENHRY, CDR2 SYGVKD. V gave up 4 bases and J gave up 7 bases; unmatched junction bases: 10. Written as DNA, the CDR3 is TGTGCCATCAGTGGACTAGCAGTACTAGGGAATGAGCAGTTCTTC. Translation gives CAISGLAVLGNEQFF.

The chain is built from TRBV19 and TRBJ1-6, with a weak D call TRBD1 (5 bases). V was clipped by 5 bases and J by 7 bases, with 9 bases between them. Germline CDR1 reads LNHDA; CDR2 reads SQIVND (reference sequence). The CDR3 spans 13 residues. In DNA form, the CDR3 reads TGTGCCAGTAGTGCAGGGCTAAATTCACCCCTCCACTTT. This sequence encodes CASSAGLNSPLHF.

The chain joins TRBV19 to TRBJ1-4; TRBD1 matches 8 bases. With V trimmed by 9 bases and J by 8 bases, 8 bases remained unmatched. CDR3 size: 13 residues. In germline, CDR1 is LNHDA, CDR2 SQIVND (reference sequence). CDR3 nucleotide sequence: TGTGCCAGCCAAACAGGGGGTCGAGAAAAACTGTTTTTT. This encodes CASQTGGREKLFF.

The rearrangement uses TRBV18 and TRBJ1-4; tentatively, D is TRBD1 (5 bases). With 5 bases removed from V and 5 bases from J, the gap between germline ends came to 12 bases. Germline-derived CDR1 and CDR2 are KGHSH and LQKENI. The CDR3 totals 14 residues. The CDR3 loop is CASSETGRNEKLFF. As DNA, the CDR3 is TGTGCCAGCTCAGAAACAGGCAGGAATGAAAAACTGTTTTTT.

The J gene is TRBJ2-5, the V gene TRBV6-2 or TRBV6-3; TRBD2 agrees at 13 bases. Germline V gene lookup returns CDR1 MNHEY and CDR2 SVGEGT. J gave up 5 bases and V 5 bases, and 11 bases lay outside the gene matches. The CDR3 length is 17 residues. CDR3 amino acids: CASSTTSGGAGSETQYF. In nucleotides, the CDR3 is TGTGCCAGCAGTACTACTAGCGGGGGGGCAGGATCGGAGACCCAGTACTTC.

In nucleotides, the CDR3 is TGTGCCAGCTCACCACTGGAGAGTGTGCTGTGGGAAAAACTGTTTTTT. This encodes CASSPLESVLWEKLFF. The chain uses TRBV18 and TRBJ1-4, with D unresolved. With 1 base removed from V and 8 bases from J, the gap between germline ends came to 17 bases. Germline V lookup: CDR1 KGHSH, CDR2 LQKENI. The CDR3 covers 16 residues.

The genes are TRBV14 and TRBJ1-1; tentative D call: TRBD1 (6 bases). The V gene's germline CDR1 is SGHDN and CDR2 FVKESK. The CDR3 sequence is 13 residues long. V gave up 5 bases and J gave up 5 bases, with 12 bases separating them. CDR3 region: CASSSQGVTEAFF. The CDR3 DNA reads TGTGCCAGCAGCTCACAGGGAGTTACTGAAGCTTTCTTT. The whole variable domain, remainder taken from reference TRBV14 and TRBJ1-1, is EAGVTQFPSHSVIEKGQTVTLRCDPISGHDNLYWYRRVMGKEIKFLLHFVKESKQDESGMPNNRFLAERTGGTYSTLKVQPAELEDSGVYFCASSSQGVTEAFFGQGTRLTVV.

The J gene is TRBJ2-7, the V gene TRBV15; tentatively, D is TRBD2 (5 bases). The V gene's germline CDR1 is LNHNV and CDR2 YYDKDF (reference sequence). V lost 0 bases to trimming and J lost 6 bases, with 12 bases between them. CDR3 size: 14 residues. The CDR3 DNA sequence: TGTGCCACCAGCAGAGATCGGGGTGACCCCGAGCAGTACTTC. It is translated as CATSRDRGDPEQYF.

The chain joins TRBV3-1 (or the pseudogene TRBV3-2) to TRBJ1-1; tentative D call: TRBD1 (5 bases). This CDR3 is 14 amino acids long. Per the germline V gene, CDR1 is LGHDT and CDR2 is YNNKEL (reference sequence). Between the trimmed V and J ends, which lost 4 bases and 1 base, there was a span of 10 bases. This chain's CDR3 is CASSPYGGNTEAFF. The DNA of the CDR3 is TGTGCCAGCAGCCCCTACGGGGGGAACACTGAAGCTTTCTTT.